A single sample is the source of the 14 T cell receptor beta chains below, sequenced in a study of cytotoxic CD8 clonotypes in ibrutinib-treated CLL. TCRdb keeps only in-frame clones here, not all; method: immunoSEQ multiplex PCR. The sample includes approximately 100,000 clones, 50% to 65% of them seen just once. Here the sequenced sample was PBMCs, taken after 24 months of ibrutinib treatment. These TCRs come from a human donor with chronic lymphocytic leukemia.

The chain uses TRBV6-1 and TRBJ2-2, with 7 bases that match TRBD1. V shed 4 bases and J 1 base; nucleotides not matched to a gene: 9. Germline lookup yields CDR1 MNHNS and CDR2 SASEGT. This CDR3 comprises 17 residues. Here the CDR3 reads CASSAFPDRENTGELFF. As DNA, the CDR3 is TGTGCCAGCAGTGCCTTCCCCGACAGGGAGAACACCGGGGAGCTGTTTTTT.

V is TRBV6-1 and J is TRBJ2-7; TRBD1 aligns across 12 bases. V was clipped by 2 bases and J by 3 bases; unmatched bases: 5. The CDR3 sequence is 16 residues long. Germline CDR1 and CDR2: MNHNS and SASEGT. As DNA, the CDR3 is TGTGCCAGCAGTGAATTAGGGACAGGGGGCGTCTACGAGCAGTACTTC. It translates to CASSELGTGGVYEQYF.

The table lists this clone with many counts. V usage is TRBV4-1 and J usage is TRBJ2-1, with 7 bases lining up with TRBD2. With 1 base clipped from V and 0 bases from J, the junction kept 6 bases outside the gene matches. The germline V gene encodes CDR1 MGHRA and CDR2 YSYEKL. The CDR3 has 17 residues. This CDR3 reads CASSQGASGTSYNEQFF. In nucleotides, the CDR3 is TGCGCCAGCAGCCAAGGTGCTAGCGGCACCTCCTACAATGAGCAGTTCTTC.

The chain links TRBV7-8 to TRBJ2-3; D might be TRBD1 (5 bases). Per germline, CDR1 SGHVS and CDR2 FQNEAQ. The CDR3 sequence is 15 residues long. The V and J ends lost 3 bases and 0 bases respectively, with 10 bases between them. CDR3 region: CASSLGQTSTDTQYF. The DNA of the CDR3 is TGTGCCAGCAGCTTGGGGCAGACGAGCACAGATACGCAGTATTTT.

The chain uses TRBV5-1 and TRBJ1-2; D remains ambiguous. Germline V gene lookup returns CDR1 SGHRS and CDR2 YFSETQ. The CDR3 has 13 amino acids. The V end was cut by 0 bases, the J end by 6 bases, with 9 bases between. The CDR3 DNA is TGCGCCAGCAGCTTGGATGCAGGTGATGGCTACACCTTC. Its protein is CASSLDAGDGYTF.

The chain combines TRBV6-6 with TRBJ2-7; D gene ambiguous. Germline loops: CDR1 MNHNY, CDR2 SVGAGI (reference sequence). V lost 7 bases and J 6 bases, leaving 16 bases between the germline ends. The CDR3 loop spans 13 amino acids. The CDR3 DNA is TGTGCCAGCACCCTCTTGCAGATGGGCGAGCAGTACTTC. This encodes CASTLLQMGEQYF.

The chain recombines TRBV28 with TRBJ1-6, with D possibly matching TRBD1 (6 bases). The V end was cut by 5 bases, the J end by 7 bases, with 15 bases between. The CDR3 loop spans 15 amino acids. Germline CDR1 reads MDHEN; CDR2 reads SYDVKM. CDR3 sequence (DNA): TGTGCCAGCAGTCTCCCCCGGGGGGGCAATTCACCCCTCCACTTT. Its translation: CASSLPRGGNSPLHF.

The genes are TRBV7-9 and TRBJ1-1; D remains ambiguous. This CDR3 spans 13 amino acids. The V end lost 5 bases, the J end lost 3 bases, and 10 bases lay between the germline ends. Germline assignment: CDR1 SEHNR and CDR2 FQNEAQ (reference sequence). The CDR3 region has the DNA TGTGCCAGCAGCCACGACCGTTACACTGAAGCTTTCTTT. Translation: CASSHDRYTEAFF.

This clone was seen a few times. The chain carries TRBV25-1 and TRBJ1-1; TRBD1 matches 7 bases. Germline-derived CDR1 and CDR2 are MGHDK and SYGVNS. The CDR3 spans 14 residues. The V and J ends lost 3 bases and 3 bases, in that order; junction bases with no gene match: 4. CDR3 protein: CASSDRTGDTEAFF. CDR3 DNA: TGTGCCAGCAGTGACAGAACAGGGGACACTGAAGCTTTCTTT.

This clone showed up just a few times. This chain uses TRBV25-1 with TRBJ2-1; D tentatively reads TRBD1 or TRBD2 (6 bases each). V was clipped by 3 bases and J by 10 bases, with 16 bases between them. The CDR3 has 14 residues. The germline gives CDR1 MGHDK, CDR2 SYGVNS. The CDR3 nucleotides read TGTGCCAGCAGTGACCTACCCGGGGGCTTAGAGCAGTTCTTC. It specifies CASSDLPGGLEQFF.

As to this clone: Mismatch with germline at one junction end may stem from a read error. CDR3 sequence (DNA): TGCGCCAGCGATTCCAATCCTAATGGCCCCGGGGTCTCGCCGGATTTT. It translates to CASDSNPNGPGVSPDF. This chain links TRBV5-1 with TRBJ2-3; the D gene is possibly TRBD2 (5 bases). Germline CDR1 is SGHRS and CDR2 is YFSETQ. The CDR3 spans 16 residues.

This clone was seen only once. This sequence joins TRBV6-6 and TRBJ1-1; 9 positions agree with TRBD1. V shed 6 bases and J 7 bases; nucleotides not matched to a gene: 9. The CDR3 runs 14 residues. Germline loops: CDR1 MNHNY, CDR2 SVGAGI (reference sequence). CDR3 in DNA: TGTGCCAGCAGCCGGGACAGGGAAATAGGTGAAGCTTTCTTT. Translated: CASSRDREIGEAFF.

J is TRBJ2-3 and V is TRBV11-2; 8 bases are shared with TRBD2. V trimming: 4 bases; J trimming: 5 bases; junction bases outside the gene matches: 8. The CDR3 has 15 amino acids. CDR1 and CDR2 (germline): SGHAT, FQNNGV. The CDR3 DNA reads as TGTGCCAGCAGCTACCAAGCGAGCGGGGGAGATACGCAGTATTTT. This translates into CASSYQASGGDTQYF.

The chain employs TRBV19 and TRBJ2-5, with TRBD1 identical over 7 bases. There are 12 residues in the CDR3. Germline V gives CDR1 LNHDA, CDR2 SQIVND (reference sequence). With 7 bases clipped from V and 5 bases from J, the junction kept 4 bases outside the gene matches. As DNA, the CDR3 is TGTGCCAGTACCGGACAGGCGGAGACCCAGTACTTC. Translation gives CASTGQAETQYF.